Listed here are 19 T cell receptor beta chains from one sample, sequenced in a study of cytotoxic CD8 clonotypes in ibrutinib-treated CLL. Only in-frame clones appear in the TCRdb table, and some are missing; sequencing was by immunoSEQ multiplex PCR. The sample holds some 200,000 clones, nearly 80% seen once. The source was PBMCs, collected after 12 months of ibrutinib treatment. These receptors originate from a human donor with chronic lymphocytic leukemia.

This rearrangement joins TRBV18 to TRBJ2-7; 11 bases map to TRBD1. This CDR3 region has 15 residues. Per the germline V gene, CDR1 is KGHSH and CDR2 is LQKENI. The J segment lost 3 bases and the V segment lost 4 bases, leaving 5 bases of the junction unmatched. The DNA of the CDR3 is TGTGCCAGCTCACTCCGGGACAGGGGGGTCTACGAGCAGTACTTC. Protein product: CASSLRDRGVYEQYF.

The rearrangement uses TRBV9 and TRBJ2-1; 10 nucleotides line up with TRBD2. The length of the CDR3 is 12 residues. V gave up 4 bases and J gave up 15 bases; unmatched junction bases: 7. The germline V gene encodes CDR1 SGDLS and CDR2 YYNGEE. The CDR3 is CASSTERGGLFF. CDR3 coding DNA: TGTGCCAGCAGCACCGAGCGGGGGGGCCTGTTCTTC.

The chain links TRBV10-3 to TRBJ1-5; D not certain. V gave up 7 bases and J gave up 2 bases, with 12 bases separating them. Per germline, CDR1 ENHRY and CDR2 SYGVKD. This CDR3 has 14 amino acids. The CDR3 DNA reads as TGTGCCATCACCGACTTACCCGGCAATCAGCCCCAGCATTTT. Residues: CAITDLPGNQPQHF.

The chain combines TRBV6-5 with TRBJ2-4; TRBD2 matches 7 bases. The V gene's germline CDR1 is MNHEY and CDR2 SVGAGI. CDR3 length: 14 residues. J lost 8 bases, V lost 2 bases, and 6 bases had no gene match. The CDR3 loop reads CASSYNGGRDIQYF. CDR3 DNA sequence: TGTGCCAGCAGTTACAACGGGGGGAGGGACATTCAGTACTTC.

This chain uses TRBV15 with TRBJ1-4; D unclear. Germline values: CDR1 LNHNV, CDR2 YYDKDF (reference sequence). The length of the CDR3 is 12 residues. Trimming removed 5 bases from V and 7 bases from J, with 8 bases in between. The CDR3 sequence is CATSARLEKLFF. CDR3 in DNA: TGTGCCACCAGCGCCAGACTTGAAAAACTGTTTTTT.

J is TRBJ2-2 and V is TRBV5-4; D gene uncertain. V was cut by 0 bases and J by 0 bases, with 15 bases left in between. Germline V gives CDR1 SGHNT, CDR2 YYREEE (reference sequence). The CDR3 sequence is 18 residues long. The CDR3 reads CASSLAVVGTTNTGELFF. CDR3 DNA: TGTGCCAGCAGCTTGGCAGTAGTGGGCACCACGAACACCGGGGAGCTGTTTTTT.

This chain connects TRBV5-8 to TRBJ2-7; D not resolved. Trimming removed 7 bases at V and 0 bases at J, with 11 bases between. Germline lookup yields CDR1 SGHTS and CDR2 YDEGEE. This CDR3 region has 13 residues. The CDR3 is CASLKGPSYEQYF. In nucleotides, the CDR3 is TGTGCCAGCTTGAAGGGCCCCTCCTACGAGCAGTACTTC.

The chain couples TRBV10-1 to TRBJ2-3, with D tentatively TRBD1 (6 bases). The CDR3 is made up of 15 amino acids. Trimming took 8 bases from V and 0 from J, leaving 15 bases between them. Germline V lookup: CDR1 WNHNN, CDR2 SYGVQD (reference sequence). CDR3 sequence (DNA): TGCGCCAGCTCAGGGGCTAGCCCAAGCACAGATACGCAGTATTTT. It specifies CASSGASPSTDTQYF.

V gene TRBV2 combines with J gene TRBJ2-2; possible D gene TRBD1, 5 bases. The germline gives CDR1 SNHLY, CDR2 FYNNEI. There are 14 residues in the CDR3. The germline V and J ends were trimmed by 7 bases and 6 bases, with 15 bases remaining between them. DNA for the CDR3: TGTGCCAGCAAACAGGATACGCGACCCGGGGAGCTGTTTTTT. Its translation: CASKQDTRPGELFF.

The chain couples TRBV5-1 to TRBJ2-1, with TRBD2 matching over 13 bases. V lost 4 bases and J lost 9; bases outside the gene matches: 13. The CDR3 contains 17 residues. CDR1 SGHRS and CDR2 YFSETQ come from the germline V gene. Here the CDR3 DNA reads TGCGCCAGCAGCCCTACCCTACTAGCGGGGGGGCGTAGTGAGCAGTTCTTC. It encodes CASSPTLLAGGRSEQFF.

The chain combines TRBV5-1 with TRBJ1-1; no reliable D call. The ends were cut back, 1 base at V and 0 bases at J, with 10 bases in the middle. CDR1 is SGHRS, CDR2 YFSETQ, per germline. The CDR3 spans 15 residues. The CDR3 loop reads CASSLITGMNTEAFF. DNA of the CDR3: TGCGCCAGCAGCTTGATTACGGGAATGAACACTGAAGCTTTCTTT.

Here the CDR3 reads CASSPNLDDEQFF. In nucleotides, the CDR3 is TGTGCCAGCTCCCCTAATCTAGATGATGAGCAGTTCTTC. The chain couples TRBV18 to TRBJ2-1; no clear D. The CDR3 sequence is 13 residues long. Germline-derived CDR1 and CDR2 are KGHSH and LQKENI. Trimming pared 6 bases from V and 8 bases from J, leaving 14 bases between.

The gene calls are TRBV5-1 and TRBJ1-2; unclear D gene. The germline CDR1 and CDR2 sequences are SGHRS and YFSETQ. The V gene lost 3 bases and the J gene lost 4 bases, with 7 bases spanning the gap. The CDR3 covers 12 residues. For the CDR3, the DNA is TGCGCCAGCAGCTCACCGAGCTATGGCTACACCTTC. This translates into CASSSPSYGYTF.

This clone was recorded a few times. The chain's CDR3 is CASKVGLASNEQYF. CDR3 coding DNA: TGTGCCAGCAAAGTCGGACTAGCTTCCAACGAGCAGTACTTC. The V and J genes are TRBV5-6 and TRBJ2-7; 8 nucleotides line up with TRBD2. The CDR3 runs to 14 residues. J was trimmed by 5 bases and V by 6 bases; bases with no gene match: 10. Germline V gives CDR1 SGHDT, CDR2 YYEEEE.

A remark on this clone: In the same sample, other DNA sequences code for this CDR3. This chain uses TRBV4-1 with TRBJ2-7, with no clear D. Germline V gene lookup returns CDR1 MGHRA and CDR2 YSYEKL. The CDR3 loop spans 13 amino acids. V was pared by 0 bases and J by 2 bases, with 5 bases between. In DNA form, the CDR3 reads TGCGCCAGCAGCCAAGATCGGACCTACGAGCAGTACTTC. Translation gives CASSQDRTYEQYF.

The chain carries TRBV7-8 and TRBJ2-3, with 7 nucleotides matching TRBD2. V was clipped by 4 bases and J by 6 bases; unmatched bases: 10. The CDR3 has 15 amino acids. In germline, CDR1 is SGHVS, CDR2 FQNEAQ. CDR3 DNA sequence: TGTGCCAGCAGCTATCAAGGACTAGGGGCGGATACGCAGTATTTT. This encodes CASSYQGLGADTQYF.

The sample holds a few counts of this clone. V is TRBV27 and J is TRBJ1-6; D remains unclear. CDR3 size: 13 residues. Trimming removed 4 bases from V and 14 bases from J, with 15 bases in between. Germline V gives CDR1 MNHEY, CDR2 SMNVEV (reference sequence). CDR3 DNA sequence: TGTGCCAGCAGTTCGGGTTTGTTTAGGGCCCTCCACTTT. The encoded protein is CASSSGLFRALHF.

This clone turned up a few times. The V gene is TRBV7-3, the J gene TRBJ1-1; D gene uncertain. Trimming cost V 2 bases and J 0 bases, with 4 bases left between them. Germline loops: CDR1 SGHTA, CDR2 FQGTGA. CDR3 length: 13 amino acids. CDR3 sequence reads: CASSLELNTEAFF. DNA for the CDR3: TGTGCCAGCAGCTTAGAGTTGAACACTGAAGCTTTCTTT.

The genes are TRBV5-5 and TRBJ2-5; D tentatively reads TRBD1 or TRBD2 (6 bases each). V was pared by 4 bases and J by 2 bases, with 12 bases between. Germline CDR1 reads SGHKS; CDR2 reads YYEKEE (reference sequence). The CDR3 extends over 14 amino acids. The CDR3 loop is CASSGAGTQETQYF. CDR3 DNA sequence: TGTGCCAGCAGCGGGGCGGGGACACAAGAGACCCAGTACTTC.